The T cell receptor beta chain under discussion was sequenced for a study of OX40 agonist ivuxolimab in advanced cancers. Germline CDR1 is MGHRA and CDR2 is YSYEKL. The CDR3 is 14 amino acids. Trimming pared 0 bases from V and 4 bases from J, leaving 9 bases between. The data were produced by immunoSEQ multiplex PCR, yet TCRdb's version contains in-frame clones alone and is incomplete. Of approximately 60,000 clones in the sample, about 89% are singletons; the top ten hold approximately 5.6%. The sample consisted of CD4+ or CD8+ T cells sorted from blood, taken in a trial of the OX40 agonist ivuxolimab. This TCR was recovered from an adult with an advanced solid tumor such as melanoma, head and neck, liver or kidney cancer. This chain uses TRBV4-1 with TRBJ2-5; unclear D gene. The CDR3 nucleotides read TGCGCCAGCAGCCAAGAGTCGGGTAGAGAGACCCAGTACTTC. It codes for CASSQESGRETQYF.